The sequence of this TCR beta chain was determined in a study of shared clonotypes between healthy human individuals. Study-level background: The cohort had two women and a few men, ages 18 to 49.

Here immunoSEQ multiplex PCR was the method, and the copy in TCRdb shows in-frame clones only, minus some. Among some 2.1 million clones listed, around 93% were seen once. Terminally differentiated effector memory CD45RA+ cells were excluded by CCR7 positive selection of CD45RO-negative cells. This CDR3 contains 15 residues. V dropped 2 bases and J dropped 2 bases, with 11 bases sitting between them. CDR1 and CDR2 (germline): MNHNY, SVGAGI (reference sequence). Sample: naive CD8+ T cells from PBMCs. J is TRBJ2-3 and V is TRBV6-6, with D possibly TRBD1 on 6 matching bases. This TCR came from a man aged 18-30 years in good health. Some clones in this sample may be carry-over from other donors' samples. The CDR3 spells CASSYPTGNTDTQYF. The CDR3 bases are TGTGCCAGCAGTTACCCGACAGGAAACACAGATACGCAGTATTTT.